The T cell receptor (beta chain) described here comes from a study of T-cell memory formation after mild COVID-19. Sample barcodes and UMIs were carried by the TCR alpha and TCR beta cDNA libraries that 5'RACE generated with constant-segment primers. TCRdb processed the 5' RACE reads anew with MiXCR; each CDR3 protein has one entry. Among roughly 300,000 distinct CDR3 sequences listed, roughly 8% were seen once. The CDR3 extends over 15 amino acids. The trim removed 4 bases at V and 9 bases at J, leaving 8 bases unmatched. The germline V gene encodes CDR1 LNHNV and CDR2 YYDKDF (reference sequence). The sequence derives from a man aged 18-30 years who had mild COVID-19 (a few samples of this study predate the infection). Cell type and time point are not known. Sample: PBMCs or a T cell subset sorted from them (not recorded which). The V gene is TRBV15, the J gene TRBJ2-1, with 11 bases that match TRBD2. CDR3: CATSNPGLAVGEQFF. In nucleotides, the CDR3 is TGTGCCACCAGCAACCCGGGACTAGCGGTGGGTGAGCAGTTCTTC.